These 25 T cell receptor beta chains were sequenced from one sample in a study of T cell repertoires in cytomegalovirus infection. Their target antigens are unknown. TCRdb independently ran MiXCR on the reads; one entry per CDR3 protein. The sample lists some 590,000 distinct CDR3 sequences; 40% were seen once. This material consisted of cultured PBMCs, taken from culture after CMV antigen stimulation. Every receptor here comes from a human donor in good health (CMV status not recorded). Some clones in this sample may be carry-over from other donors' samples.

CDR3 coding DNA: TGTGCCAGCAGCTTAGTTTTCTCCGGGAAGGTGGGAAAACTGTTTTTT. Translating it yields CASSLVFSGKVGKLFF. The chain links TRBV7-8 to TRBJ1-4; D unclear. Germline lookup yields CDR1 SGHVS and CDR2 FQNEAQ. Trimming removed 1 base at V and 10 bases at J, with 19 bases between. CDR3 length: 16 residues.

The chain couples TRBV10-3 to TRBJ2-7, with TRBD2 as a possible D gene (6 bases). Germline assignment: CDR1 ENHRY and CDR2 SYGVKD. V gave up 6 bases and J gave up 3 bases, with 6 bases separating them. The CDR3 length is 11 residues. The CDR3 coding sequence is TGTGCCATCAGGGGGGGCTACGAGCAGTACTTC. It yields the protein CAIRGGYEQYF.

This clonotype was counted a few times. The chain links TRBV19 to TRBJ2-5, with a tentative D call TRBD1 (6 bases). Trimming took 3 bases from V and 2 from J, leaving 16 bases between them. The CDR3 has 16 amino acids. The germline CDR1 and CDR2 sequences are LNHDA and SQIVND (reference sequence). CDR3 coding DNA: TGTGCCAGTAGTATGGGTTCGGACAGCTTACAAGAGACCCAGTACTTC. This gives the protein CASSMGSDSLQETQYF.

This clonotype was detected a few times. This chain links TRBV5-1 with TRBJ2-7; 7 bases line up with TRBD1. Germline V gives CDR1 SGHRS, CDR2 YFSETQ. This CDR3 has 14 residues. V shed 5 bases, J shed 3 bases, and the junction held 8 bases outside the gene matches. The CDR3 protein is CASRGGQVDYEQYF. The CDR3 DNA follows: TGCGCCAGCAGGGGTGGACAGGTAGACTACGAGCAGTACTTC.

The V gene is TRBV6-6, the J gene TRBJ2-2; 11 nucleotides match TRBD2. The J segment lost 1 base and the V segment lost 2 bases, leaving 3 bases of the junction unmatched. Germline-derived CDR1 and CDR2 are MNHNY and SVGAGI (reference sequence). The CDR3 contains 17 residues. CDR3 in amino acids: CASSYTGLAENTGELFF. The CDR3 DNA reads TGTGCCAGCAGTTACACGGGACTAGCGGAGAACACCGGGGAGCTGTTTTTT.

The gene calls are TRBV19 and TRBJ2-5; TRBD2 matches 7 bases. With 4 bases clipped from V and 2 bases from J, the junction kept 7 bases outside the gene matches. Germline CDR1 reads LNHDA; CDR2 reads SQIVND (reference sequence). The CDR3 length is 15 residues. As DNA, the CDR3 is TGTGCCAGTAGTAGGGGGGGTAGCGGGCAAGAGACCCAGTACTTC. Protein: CASSRGGSGQETQYF. The full variable domain, rest sourced from reference TRBV19 and TRBJ2-5, is DGGITQSPKYLFRKEGQNVTLSCEQNLNHDAMYWYRQDPGQGLRLIYYSQIVNDFQKGDIAEGYSVSREKKESFPLTVTSAQKNPTAFYLCASSRGGSGQETQYFGPGTRLLVL.

The rearrangement joins TRBV2 to TRBJ2-5; D is unresolved. The V gene's germline CDR1 is SNHLY and CDR2 FYNNEI. V lost 6 bases to trimming and J lost 2 bases, with 13 bases between them. This CDR3 is built from 14 residues. The CDR3, as DNA: TGTGCCAGCAGGAGAACGGGCGCACAAGAGACCCAGTACTTC. This translates into CASRRTGAQETQYF.

The chain employs TRBV25-1 and TRBJ1-4; TRBD1 is a possible D gene (5 bases). Germline V lookup: CDR1 MGHDK, CDR2 SYGVNS. V shed 6 bases and J shed 8 bases, with 19 bases lying between them. CDR3 size: 15 residues. The CDR3 region has the DNA TGTGCCAGCAGAGGGGCAGGGAGACTAAGGGAAAAACTGTTTTTT. As protein: CASRGAGRLREKLFF.

This rearrangement joins TRBV7-6 to TRBJ2-7; D possibly corresponds to TRBD2 (5 bases). Germline lookup yields CDR1 SGHVS and CDR2 FNYEAQ. The length of the CDR3 is 14 residues. V dropped 1 base and J dropped 6 bases, with 13 bases sitting between them. The CDR3: CASSLGGGGSEQYF. The CDR3 DNA follows: TGTGCCAGCAGCTTAGGGGGTGGTGGGAGCGAGCAGTACTTC.

The rearrangement uses TRBV20-1 and TRBJ2-1, with 7 bases identical to TRBD2. The CDR3 runs 14 residues. Germline V gene sequence: CDR1 DFQATT, CDR2 SNEGSKA (reference sequence). Unmatched junction bases numbered 5, after V lost 3 bases and J lost 3 bases. In DNA, the CDR3 is TGCAGTGCTAGCACGTCGGGAGGCTACAATGAGCAGTTCTTC. Translated: CSASTSGGYNEQFF.

This clonotype has just a few counts. This chain uses TRBV7-4 with TRBJ1-5; perhaps TRBD1 as D (5 bases). Trimming removed 11 bases at V and 4 bases at J, with 15 bases between. Germline assignment: CDR1 SGHVT and CDR2 SQSDAQ. The CDR3 has 13 residues. The CDR3 region has the DNA TGTGCCGGACGAAGGAGGGGTAATCAGCCCCAGCATTTT. This sequence encodes CAGRRRGNQPQHF.

J is TRBJ2-3 and V is TRBV11-2; 8 bases agree with TRBD1. Losses at the gene ends were 2 bases for V and 6 bases for J; bases not matched to a gene: 7. CDR3 length: 15 amino acids. Germline lookup yields CDR1 SGHAT and CDR2 FQNNGV. The CDR3 loop is CASSLQDRVWDTQYF. DNA for the CDR3: TGTGCCAGCAGCTTACAGGACAGGGTTTGGGATACGCAGTATTTT.

This chain joins TRBV28 and TRBJ1-1; maybe TRBD1 (6 bases). The germline V gene has CDR1 MDHEN and CDR2 SYDVKM. The V gene lost 3 bases and the J gene lost 10 bases, with 18 bases spanning the gap. The CDR3 totals 14 residues. The CDR3 loop is CASSFRGALGRAFF. As DNA, the CDR3 is TGTGCCAGCAGTTTTCGGGGGGCCCTAGGTAGAGCTTTCTTT.

This clonotype was recorded once. The chain is built from TRBV20-1 and TRBJ2-7, with D maybe TRBD2 (5 bases). The CDR3 extends over 13 amino acids. The V and J ends lost 8 bases and 0 bases respectively, with 14 bases between them. The germline gives CDR1 DFQATT, CDR2 SNEGSKA (reference sequence). CDR3 in DNA: TGCAGTACAAGCGGTTATGGCTCCTACGAGCAGTACTTC. Translation gives CSTSGYGSYEQYF.

V is TRBV12-3 or TRBV12-4 and J is TRBJ2-1; 8 positions match TRBD2. The CDR3 runs 15 residues. V gave up 6 bases and J gave up 2 bases; unmatched junction bases: 6. The CDR3 protein is CASSPLAVAYNEQFF. The CDR3 nucleotides are TGTGCCAGCAGCCCACTAGCGGTCGCCTACAATGAGCAGTTCTTC.

V is TRBV20-1 and J is TRBJ2-6; 8 bases match TRBD2. CDR1 DFQATT and CDR2 SNEGSKA come from the germline V gene (reference sequence). The V segment lost 6 bases and the J segment 0 bases; nucleotides outside the gene matches: 10. This CDR3 region has 17 residues. CDR3 loop: CSAHRGGAFSGANVLTF. The CDR3 DNA reads as TGCAGTGCCCACCGGGGGGGGGCCTTCTCTGGGGCCAACGTCCTGACTTTC.

This chain uses TRBV7-6 with TRBJ1-5; tentatively, D is TRBD1 (6 bases). Trimming stripped 1 base from V and 3 bases from J, with 16 bases between. Germline-derived CDR1 and CDR2 are SGHVS and FNYEAQ. There are 17 residues in the CDR3. DNA for the CDR3: TGTGCCAGCAGCTTAGAGTTGTGGGGGGCCCTCAATCAGCCCCAGCATTTT. Translating gives CASSLELWGALNQPQHF.

The chain carries TRBV6-1 and TRBJ1-1; 7 bases match TRBD1. This CDR3 has 16 residues. Losses at the gene ends were 7 bases for V and 0 bases for J; bases not matched to a gene: 11. Germline CDR1 MNHNS, CDR2 SASEGT. The CDR3 region has the DNA TGTGCCAGCAAGGTACTACAGGGGACCTTGAACACTGAAGCTTTCTTT. It is translated as CASKVLQGTLNTEAFF.

The chain joins TRBV2 to TRBJ2-2; 8 positions match TRBD2. This CDR3 region has 15 residues. V dropped 5 bases and J dropped 5; count of bases not matched to a gene: 7. Germline loops: CDR1 SNHLY, CDR2 FYNNEI. CDR3 in amino acids: CASSKSGTRTGELFF. In nucleotides, the CDR3 is TGTGCCAGCAGTAAATCCGGGACTAGGACCGGGGAGCTGTTTTTT.

The chain is built from TRBV7-6 and TRBJ2-1, with 16 bases matching TRBD2. There are 20 residues in the CDR3. The V gene's germline CDR1 is SGHVS and CDR2 FNYEAQ. The junction had 10 bases not matched to a gene; V was cut back by 5 bases and J by 0 bases. The CDR3 nucleotides read TGTGCCAGCAGCCCCGGGACTAGCGGGGGGGCACCCTTCTCCTACAATGAGCAGTTCTTC. Encoded protein: CASSPGTSGGAPFSYNEQFF. Full variable domain (outside the CDR3, taken from reference TRBV7-6 and TRBJ2-1): GAGVSQSPRYKVTKRGQDVALRCDPISGHVSLYWYRQALGQGPEFLTYFNYEAQQDKSGLPNDRFSAERPEGSISTLTIQRTEQRDSAMYRCASSPGTSGGAPFSYNEQFFGPGTRLTVL.

This clonotype came up a few times. V is TRBV7-2 and J is TRBJ2-1, with 10 bases matching TRBD2. The CDR3 is 14 amino acids. Germline trimming cut 6 bases from V and 3 bases from J; bases unmatched to any gene: 2. CDR1 SGHTA and CDR2 FQGNSA come from the germline V gene. CDR3 bases: TGTGCCAGCAGTAAGCGGGGGGGCTACAATGAGCAGTTCTTC. Its translation is CASSKRGGYNEQFF.

This clonotype was seen only a few times. The chain employs TRBV7-2 and TRBJ1-2; no firm D call. From germline, CDR1 is SGHTA and CDR2 FQGNSA. The germline V and J ends were trimmed by 1 base and 5 bases, with 8 bases remaining between them. The CDR3 extends over 13 amino acids. CDR3 protein: CASSLGPQYGYTF. In DNA form, the CDR3 reads TGTGCCAGCAGCTTAGGGCCCCAATATGGCTACACCTTC.

V usage is TRBV20-1 and J usage is TRBJ2-5; 13 bases map to TRBD2. Germline V gene sequence: CDR1 DFQATT, CDR2 SNEGSKA (reference sequence). The CDR3 contains 15 residues. J lost 5 bases, V lost 3 bases, and 6 bases had no gene match. The CDR3 reads CSASFTSGGGETQYF. CDR3 sequence (DNA): TGCAGTGCTAGCTTTACTAGCGGGGGGGGGGAGACCCAGTACTTC.

Concerning this clonotype itself: This may come from a read error, since a much larger clone is one base off. CDR3 protein: CASSWTGETEAFF. The CDR3 coding sequence is TGTGCCAGCAGCTGGACAGGGGAGACTGAAGCTTTCTTT. The chain links TRBV7-2 to TRBJ1-1; 9 bases match TRBD1. The CDR3 sequence is 13 residues long. The V gene's germline CDR1 is SGHTA and CDR2 FQGNSA. V gave up 4 bases and J gave up 5 bases; unmatched junction bases: 2. The entire variable domain, with the rest obtained from reference TRBV7-2 and TRBJ1-1, is as follows: GAGVSQSPSNKVTEKGKDVELRCDPISGHTALYWYRQSLGQGLEFLIYFQGNSAPDKSGLPSDRFSAERTGGSVSTLTIQRTQQEDSAVYLCASSWTGETEAFFGQGTRLTVV.

This clonotype was seen only a few times. The chain has TRBV7-2 and TRBJ2-3; 7 positions agree with TRBD2. V was pared by 8 bases and J by 3 bases, with 2 bases of the junction left unmatched. Germline V gives CDR1 SGHTA, CDR2 FQGNSA. The CDR3 is 12 residues long. DNA for the CDR3: TGTGCCAGCGGGGGGGGTACAGATACGCAGTATTTT. It specifies CASGGGTDTQYF.